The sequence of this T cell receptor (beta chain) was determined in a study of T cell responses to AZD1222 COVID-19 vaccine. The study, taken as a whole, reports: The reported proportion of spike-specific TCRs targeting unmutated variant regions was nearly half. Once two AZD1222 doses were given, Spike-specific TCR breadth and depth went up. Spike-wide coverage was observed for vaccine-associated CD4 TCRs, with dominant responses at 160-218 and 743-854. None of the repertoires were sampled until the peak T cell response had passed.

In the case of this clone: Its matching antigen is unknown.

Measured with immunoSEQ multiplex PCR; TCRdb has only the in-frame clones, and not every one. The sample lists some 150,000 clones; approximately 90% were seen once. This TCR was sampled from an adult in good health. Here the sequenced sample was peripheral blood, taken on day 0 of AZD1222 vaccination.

CDR3 sequence: CASSMGSAPGEETQYF. The CDR3 bases are TGTGCCAGTAGTATGGGAAGCGCCCCAGGGGAGGAGACCCAGTACTTC. V gene TRBV19 combines with J gene TRBJ2-5; the D gene is possibly TRBD1 (6 bases). Per germline, CDR1 LNHDA and CDR2 SQIVND (reference sequence). This CDR3 region has 16 residues. The ends were cut back, 3 bases at V and 5 bases at J, with 19 bases in the middle.